This T cell receptor (beta chain) is from a study of response to subunit inactivated influenza vaccine. Study observations and caveats: Seasonal influenza vaccination, on each occasion, was suggested by the authors to recruit few new T cells.

There are a few counts of this clonotype. Its antigen remains unidentified. One entry per CDR3 protein, called by TCRdb with MiXCR from the RT-PCR reads. Of around 580,000 distinct CDR3 sequences in the sample, about 15% were seen once. The germline gives CDR1 LGHNA, CDR2 YSLEER. The CDR3 is made up of 15 amino acids. The V gene lost 1 base and the J gene lost 1 base, with 10 bases spanning the gap. The sequencing here drew on PBMCs from blood, taken 11 to 12 days after vaccination. The TCR originated in a man aged 45-60 years who received an inactivated influenza vaccine. This chain uses TRBV4-3 with TRBJ2-5, with D uncertain. CDR3 loop: CASSQGVGPQETQYF. The CDR3 region has the DNA TGCGCCAGCAGCCAAGGGGTAGGACCCCAAGAGACCCAGTACTTC.